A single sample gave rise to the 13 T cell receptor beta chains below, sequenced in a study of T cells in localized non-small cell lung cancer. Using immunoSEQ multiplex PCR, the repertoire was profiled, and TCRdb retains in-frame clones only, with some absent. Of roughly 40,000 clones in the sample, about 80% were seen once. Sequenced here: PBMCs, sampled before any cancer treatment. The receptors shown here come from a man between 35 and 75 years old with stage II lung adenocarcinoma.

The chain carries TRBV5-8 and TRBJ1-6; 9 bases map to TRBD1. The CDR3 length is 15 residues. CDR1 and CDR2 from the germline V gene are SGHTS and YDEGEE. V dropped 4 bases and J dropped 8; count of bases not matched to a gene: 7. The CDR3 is CASSPPTGGYSPLHF. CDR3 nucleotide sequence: TGTGCCAGCAGCCCGCCGACAGGGGGTTATTCACCCCTCCACTTT.

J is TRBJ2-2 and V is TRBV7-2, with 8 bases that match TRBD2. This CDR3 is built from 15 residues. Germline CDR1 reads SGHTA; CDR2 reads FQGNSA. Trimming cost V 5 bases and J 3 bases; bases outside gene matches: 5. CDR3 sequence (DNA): TGTGCCAGCAGCCCCGGGGGGGAGGACACCGGGGAGCTGTTTTTT. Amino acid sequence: CASSPGGEDTGELFF.

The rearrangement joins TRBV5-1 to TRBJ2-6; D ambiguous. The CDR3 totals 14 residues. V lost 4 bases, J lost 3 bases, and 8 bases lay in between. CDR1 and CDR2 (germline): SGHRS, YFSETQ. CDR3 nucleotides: TGCGCCAGCAGCGGGTCTGGTGGGGCCAACGTCCTGACTTTC. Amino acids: CASSGSGGANVLTF.

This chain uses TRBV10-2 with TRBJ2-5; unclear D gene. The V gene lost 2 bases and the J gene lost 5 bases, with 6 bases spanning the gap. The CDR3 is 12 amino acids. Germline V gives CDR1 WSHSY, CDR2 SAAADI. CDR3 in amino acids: CASSEIGETQYF. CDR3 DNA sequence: TGCGCCAGCAGTGAGATTGGCGAGACCCAGTACTTC.

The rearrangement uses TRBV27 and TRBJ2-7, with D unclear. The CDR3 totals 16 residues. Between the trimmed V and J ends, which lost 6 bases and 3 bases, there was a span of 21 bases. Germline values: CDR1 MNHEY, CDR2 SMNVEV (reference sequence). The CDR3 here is CASRTGPPPLYYEQYF. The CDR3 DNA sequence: TGTGCCAGCAGGACCGGGCCCCCCCCTCTCTACTACGAGCAGTACTTC.

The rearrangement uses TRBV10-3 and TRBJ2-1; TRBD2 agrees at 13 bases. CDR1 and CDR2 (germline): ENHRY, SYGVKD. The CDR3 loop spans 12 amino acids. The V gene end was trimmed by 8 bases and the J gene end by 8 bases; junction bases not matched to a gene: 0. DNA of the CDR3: TGTGCCATCGGACTAGCGGGAGATGAGCAGTTCTTC. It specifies CAIGLAGDEQFF.

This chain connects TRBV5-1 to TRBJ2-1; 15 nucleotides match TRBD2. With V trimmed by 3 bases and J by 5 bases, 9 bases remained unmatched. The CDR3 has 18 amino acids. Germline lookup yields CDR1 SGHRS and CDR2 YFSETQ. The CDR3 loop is CASSSGLAGGPSNNEQFF. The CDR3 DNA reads TGCGCCAGCAGCTCTGGACTAGCGGGAGGGCCTAGCAACAATGAGCAGTTCTTC. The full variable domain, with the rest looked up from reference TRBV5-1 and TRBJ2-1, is KAGVTQTPRYLIKTRGQQVTLSCSPISGHRSVSWYQQTPGQGLQFLFEYFSETQRNKGNFPGRFSGRQFSNSRSEMNVSTLELGDSALYLCASSSGLAGGPSNNEQFFGPGTRLTVL.

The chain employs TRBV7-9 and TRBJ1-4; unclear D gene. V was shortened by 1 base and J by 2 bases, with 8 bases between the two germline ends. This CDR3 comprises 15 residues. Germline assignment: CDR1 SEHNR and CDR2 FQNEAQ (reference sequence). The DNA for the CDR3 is TGTGCCAGCAGCTTAGGATCGGGGACTAATGAAAAACTGTTTTTT. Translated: CASSLGSGTNEKLFF.

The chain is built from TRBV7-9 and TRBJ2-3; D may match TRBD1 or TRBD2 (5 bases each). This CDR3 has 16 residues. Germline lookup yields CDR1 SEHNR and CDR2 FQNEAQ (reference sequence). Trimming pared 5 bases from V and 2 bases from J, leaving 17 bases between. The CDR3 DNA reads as TGTGCCAGCAGCGCCTGGGACGGAGCAAACACAGATACGCAGTATTTT. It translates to CASSAWDGANTDTQYF.

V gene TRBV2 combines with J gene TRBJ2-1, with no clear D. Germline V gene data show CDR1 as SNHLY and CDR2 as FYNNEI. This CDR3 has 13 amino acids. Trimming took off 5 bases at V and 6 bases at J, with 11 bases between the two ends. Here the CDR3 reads CASSKDWSNEQFF. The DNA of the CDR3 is TGTGCCAGCAGTAAAGACTGGTCCAATGAGCAGTTCTTC.

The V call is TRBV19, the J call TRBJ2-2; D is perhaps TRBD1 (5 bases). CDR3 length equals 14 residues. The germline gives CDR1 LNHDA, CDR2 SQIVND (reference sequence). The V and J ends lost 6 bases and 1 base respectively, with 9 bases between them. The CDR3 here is CASRQGMNTGELFF. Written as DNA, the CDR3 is TGTGCCAGTAGGCAGGGAATGAACACCGGGGAGCTGTTTTTT.

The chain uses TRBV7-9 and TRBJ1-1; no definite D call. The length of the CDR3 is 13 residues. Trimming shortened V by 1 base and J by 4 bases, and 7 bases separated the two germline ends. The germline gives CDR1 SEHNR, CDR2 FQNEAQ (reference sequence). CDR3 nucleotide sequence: TGTGCCAGCAGCTTAGACGGAATCACTGAAGCTTTCTTT. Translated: CASSLDGITEAFF.

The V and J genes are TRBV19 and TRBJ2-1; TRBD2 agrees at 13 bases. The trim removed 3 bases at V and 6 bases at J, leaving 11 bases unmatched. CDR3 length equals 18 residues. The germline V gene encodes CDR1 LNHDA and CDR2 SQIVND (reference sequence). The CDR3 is CASSMEGLAGIPLNEQFF. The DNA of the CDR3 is TGTGCCAGTAGTATGGAGGGACTAGCGGGAATCCCCCTCAATGAGCAGTTCTTC.